These 28 T cell receptor beta chains were sequenced from one sample in a study of PD-1 blockade in mismatch repair-deficient tumors. Clones were read by immunoSEQ multiplex PCR, and TCRdb kept only the in-frame ones, dropping some. The sample has some 120,000 clones; 88% are singletons. The source was peripheral blood, collected roughly 67 weeks after starting pembrolizumab. These receptors were collected from an adult with mismatch repair-deficient cancer.

This chain uses TRBV4-1 with TRBJ2-7; D is perhaps TRBD1 (6 bases). V lost 0 bases and J lost 1, with 10 bases in between. CDR3 size: 15 residues. Germline CDR1 reads MGHRA; CDR2 reads YSYEKL. The CDR3: CASSQEQGLSYEQYF. DNA of the CDR3: TGCGCCAGCAGCCAAGAACAGGGATTATCCTACGAGCAGTACTTC.

V gene TRBV5-4 combines with J gene TRBJ2-2; D gene uncertain. There are 16 residues in the CDR3. Trimming cost V 1 base and J 0 bases, with 10 bases left between them. Germline CDR1 SGHNT, CDR2 YYREEE (reference sequence). CDR3 amino acids: CASSLKVTTNTGELFF. In nucleotides, the CDR3 is TGTGCCAGCAGCTTGAAGGTTACCACGAACACCGGGGAGCTGTTTTTT.

This chain uses TRBV7-2 with TRBJ2-7, with 10 nucleotides matching TRBD2. Germline lookup yields CDR1 SGHTA and CDR2 FQGNSA. V dropped 5 bases and J dropped 1; count of bases not matched to a gene: 5. The CDR3 totals 15 residues. The CDR3, as DNA: TGTGCCAGCAGCATGACTAGCGGGCCTTCCTACGAGCAGTACTTC. Translated, it gives CASSMTSGPSYEQYF.

This rearrangement joins TRBV30 to TRBJ2-3; D gene uncertain. V shed 1 base and J shed 2 bases, with 10 bases lying between them. Per the germline V gene, CDR1 is GTSNPN and CDR2 is SVGIG (reference sequence). The CDR3 is 14 amino acids. The chain's CDR3 is CAWSGHSDTDTQYF. CDR3 DNA sequence: TGTGCCTGGAGTGGCCACTCCGACACAGATACGCAGTATTTT. The variable domain in full, with the rest retrieved from reference TRBV30 and TRBJ2-3, is SQTIHQWPATLVQPVGSPLSLECTVEGTSNPNLYWYRQAAGRGLQLLFYSVGIGQISSEVPQNLSASRPQDRQFILSSKKLLLSDSGFYLCAWSGHSDTDTQYFGPGTRLTVL.

This rearrangement joins TRBV5-1 to TRBJ2-1; D is ambiguous. Germline lookup yields CDR1 SGHRS and CDR2 YFSETQ. This CDR3 has 13 amino acids. V lost 0 bases and J lost 6, with 7 bases in between. Here the CDR3 DNA reads TGCGCCAGCAGCTTGGCCCCGCTCAATGAGCAGTTCTTC. Amino acids: CASSLAPLNEQFF. Filled out from reference TRBV5-1 and TRBJ2-1, the complete variable domain reads KAGVTQTPRYLIKTRGQQVTLSCSPISGHRSVSWYQQTPGQGLQFLFEYFSETQRNKGNFPGRFSGRQFSNSRSEMNVSTLELGDSALYLCASSLAPLNEQFFGPGTRLTVL.

V and J are TRBV7-9 and TRBJ2-2; D is undetermined. Trimming shortened V by 3 bases and J by 6 bases, and 5 bases separated the two germline ends. This CDR3 is 12 amino acids long. The germline V gene encodes CDR1 SEHNR and CDR2 FQNEAQ (reference sequence). The CDR3 loop is CASSFSSGELFF. The CDR3 nucleotides are TGTGCCAGCAGCTTTTCCTCCGGGGAGCTGTTTTTT.

V and J are TRBV20-1 and TRBJ2-2; D is undetermined. The CDR3 is 11 amino acids. Germline loops: CDR1 DFQATT, CDR2 SNEGSKA (reference sequence). V lost 6 bases to trimming and J lost 3 bases, with 5 bases between them. The CDR3 sequence is CSARYTGELFF. The CDR3 DNA reads as TGCAGTGCGAGGTACACCGGGGAGCTGTTTTTT.

This clone was observed a few times. The chain combines TRBV6-5 with TRBJ2-5; TRBD2 matches at 7 bases. CDR3 size: 14 residues. CDR1 and CDR2 from the germline V gene are MNHEY and SVGAGI. V gave up 10 bases and J gave up 4 bases; unmatched junction bases: 12. For the CDR3, the DNA is TGTGCCACCGACCGACTAGCTCAGGGAGAGACCCAGTACTTC. Its translation: CATDRLAQGETQYF.

The rearrangement links TRBV4-3 to TRBJ2-7; D possibly uses TRBD1 or TRBD2 (5 bases each). Germline V gives CDR1 LGHNA, CDR2 YSLEER. The germline V and J ends were trimmed by 3 bases and 7 bases, with 16 bases remaining between them. CDR3 length: 14 amino acids. In DNA form, the CDR3 reads TGCGCCAGCAGCCATGGGACGGGCAGGGAAGAGCAGTACTTC. Translation: CASSHGTGREEQYF.

CDR3 residues: CASSLGRGLGSQWETQYF. CDR3 DNA: TGTGCCAGCAGCTTAGGCAGGGGCCTCGGATCCCAATGGGAGACCCAGTACTTC. V and J are TRBV11-2 and TRBJ2-5; the D gene is possibly TRBD1 (6 bases). This CDR3 has 18 residues. Germline-derived CDR1 and CDR2 are SGHAT and FQNNGV. V lost 1 base to trimming and J lost 5 bases, with 23 bases between them.

The chain links TRBV18 to TRBJ1-1, with 8 bases that match TRBD1. The CDR3 length is 14 residues. The V gene's germline CDR1 is KGHSH and CDR2 LQKENI. The V and J ends lost 5 bases and 1 base, in that order; junction bases with no gene match: 3. The CDR3 loop is CASSGTGGNTEAFF. DNA for the CDR3: TGTGCCAGCTCAGGGACAGGTGGGAACACTGAAGCTTTCTTT.

On this clone: Other DNA sequences in the sample encode the same CDR3. The chain uses TRBV27 and TRBJ2-1; 14 nucleotides line up with TRBD2. Losses at the gene ends were 5 bases for V and 6 bases for J; bases not matched to a gene: 3. CDR1 is MNHEY and CDR2 is SMNVEV in the germline V gene (reference sequence). The CDR3 is made up of 15 amino acids. The CDR3, as DNA: TGTGCCAGCAGTCCGGGGACTAGCGGGAGCAATGAGCAGTTCTTC. Residues: CASSPGTSGSNEQFF.

This chain links TRBV7-8 with TRBJ2-3, with 7 bases aligning to TRBD1. The V segment lost 4 bases and the J segment 0 bases; nucleotides outside the gene matches: 16. Per the germline V gene, CDR1 is SGHVS and CDR2 is FQNEAQ. There are 19 residues in the CDR3. The CDR3 DNA reads TGTGCCAGCAGCTCGACACGGACAGGACGAAAGACTAGCACAGATACGCAGTATTTT. Its protein product is CASSSTRTGRKTSTDTQYF.

This chain links TRBV6-6 with TRBJ1-1; D uncertain. CDR3 length equals 15 residues. With 2 bases removed from V and 4 bases from J, the gap between germline ends came to 14 bases. CDR1 is MNHNY, CDR2 SVGAGI, per germline (reference sequence). The CDR3 loop is CASSYPLHGGTEAFF. CDR3 sequence (DNA): TGTGCCAGCAGTTACCCGCTACATGGCGGCACTGAAGCTTTCTTT.

The J gene is TRBJ2-7, the V gene TRBV5-1; D unresolved. From germline, CDR1 is SGHRS and CDR2 YFSETQ. The CDR3 is 16 amino acids. Trimming shortened V by 4 bases and J by 1 base, and 18 bases separated the two germline ends. CDR3 DNA sequence: TGCGCCAGCAGCCCCCGGACCGGTAGAAGGTCCTACGAGCAGTACTTC. This codes for CASSPRTGRRSYEQYF.

The chain links TRBV30 to TRBJ2-3; D not certain. The V gene lost 0 bases and the J gene lost 9 bases, with 19 bases spanning the gap. CDR1 GTSNPN and CDR2 SVGIG come from the germline V gene (reference sequence). The CDR3 contains 15 residues. Here the CDR3 reads CAWSVPALHRWTQYF. The CDR3 bases are TGTGCCTGGAGTGTACCGGCACTGCACAGATGGACGCAGTATTTT.

The rearrangement uses TRBV19 and TRBJ2-2; D perhaps matches TRBD2 (5 bases). Germline loops: CDR1 LNHDA, CDR2 SQIVND (reference sequence). This CDR3 contains 14 residues. V was trimmed by 1 base and J by 7 bases, leaving 10 bases between them. Written as DNA, the CDR3 is TGTGCCAGTAGTATAGTAATCAGCGGCGGGGAGCTGTTTTTT. Amino acids: CASSIVISGGELFF.

This clone has only one observation. The chain is built from TRBV7-2 and TRBJ2-7, with D hard to call. The CDR3 totals 15 residues. Germline loops: CDR1 SGHTA, CDR2 FQGNSA. The V and J ends lost 1 base and 2 bases respectively, with 12 bases between them. The CDR3 coding sequence is TGTGCCAGCAGCTTAGTTACAGAAAGCACCTACGAGCAGTACTTC. Its translation: CASSLVTESTYEQYF.

J is TRBJ2-7 and V is TRBV4-1; tentative D call: TRBD2 (7 bases). The V end lost 2 bases, the J end lost 2 bases, and 25 bases lay between the germline ends. Germline loops: CDR1 MGHRA, CDR2 YSYEKL. The CDR3 is made up of 19 amino acids. CDR3 in DNA: TGCGCCAGCAGCCAAAGCAGGGGTATTAGGGCGGGAGAAACCTACGAGCAGTACTTC. Its protein is CASSQSRGIRAGETYEQYF.

V and J are TRBV27 and TRBJ2-4; the D is unclear. This CDR3 has 17 residues. Per germline, CDR1 MNHEY and CDR2 SMNVEV (reference sequence). Between the trimmed V and J ends, which lost 0 bases and 0 bases, there was a span of 12 bases. CDR3 nucleotides: TGTGCCAGCAGTTTATCGTCGGCGGCACTAGCCAAAAACATTCAGTACTTC. This encodes CASSLSSAALAKNIQYF.

This sequence joins TRBV29-1 and TRBJ2-1, with 13 bases matching TRBD2. CDR3 length: 14 residues. Germline trimming cut 8 bases from V and 7 bases from J; bases unmatched to any gene: 8. Germline CDR1 is SQVTM and CDR2 is ANQGSEA. CDR3 sequence reads: CSTATSGRGNEQFF. The CDR3 region has the DNA TGCAGCACCGCTACTAGCGGGAGGGGGAATGAGCAGTTCTTC.

The chain is built from TRBV4-1 and TRBJ2-7; D gene unclear. The length of the CDR3 is 13 residues. The germline V and J ends were trimmed by 0 bases and 2 bases, with 5 bases remaining between them. From germline, CDR1 is MGHRA and CDR2 YSYEKL. The CDR3 sequence is CASSQDNTYEQYF. CDR3 DNA sequence: TGCGCCAGCAGCCAAGATAACACCTACGAGCAGTACTTC.

This clone was counted a few times. The chain employs TRBV7-9 and TRBJ2-7; 7 nucleotides align to TRBD1. The germline V gene has CDR1 SEHNR and CDR2 FQNEAQ (reference sequence). V lost 8 bases and J lost 3; bases outside the gene matches: 4. This CDR3 is 12 amino acids long. This chain's CDR3 is CASAGTVYEQYF. DNA for the CDR3: TGTGCCAGCGCCGGGACAGTCTACGAGCAGTACTTC.

The chain joins TRBV6-1 to TRBJ2-1; perhaps D is TRBD1 or TRBD2 (5 bases each). This CDR3 is 14 amino acids long. The V gene lost 6 bases and the J gene lost 2 bases, with 11 bases spanning the gap. Germline values: CDR1 MNHNS, CDR2 SASEGT. The CDR3 reads CASRLGETYNEQFF. The CDR3 region has the DNA TGTGCCAGCAGGTTGGGGGAGACCTACAATGAGCAGTTCTTC.

V gene TRBV7-2 combines with J gene TRBJ2-7; 8 bases are shared with TRBD1. CDR3 size: 13 residues. The junction had 3 bases not matched to a gene; V was cut back by 5 bases and J by 3 bases. Germline-derived CDR1 and CDR2 are SGHTA and FQGNSA. The CDR3 reads CASSVGQGYEQYF. Here the CDR3 DNA reads TGTGCCAGCAGCGTAGGACAGGGCTACGAGCAGTACTTC. The variable domain in full, completed from reference TRBV7-2 and TRBJ2-7, reads GAGVSQSPSNKVTEKGKDVELRCDPISGHTALYWYRQSLGQGLEFLIYFQGNSAPDKSGLPSDRFSAERTGGSVSTLTIQRTQQEDSAVYLCASSVGQGYEQYFGPGTRLTVT.

The rearrangement uses TRBV29-1 and TRBJ1-4; possible D gene TRBD1, 6 bases. This CDR3 is 15 amino acids long. V lost 5 bases and J lost 0, with 13 bases in between. The germline gives CDR1 SQVTM, CDR2 ANQGSEA. The CDR3 here is CSVRDTGATNEKLFF. The CDR3 DNA follows: TGCAGCGTTCGGGACACCGGCGCAACTAATGAAAAACTGTTTTTT.

The chain links TRBV5-1 to TRBJ2-1; possible D gene TRBD1, 5 bases. The CDR3 spans 15 residues. The germline V gene encodes CDR1 SGHRS and CDR2 YFSETQ. V dropped 0 bases and J dropped 6 bases, with 13 bases sitting between them. The CDR3 DNA reads as TGCGCCAGCAGCTTGGGTGGACACAGGAGCAATGAGCAGTTCTTC. Encoded protein: CASSLGGHRSNEQFF. The entire variable domain, with the rest obtained from reference TRBV5-1 and TRBJ2-1, is as follows: KAGVTQTPRYLIKTRGQQVTLSCSPISGHRSVSWYQQTPGQGLQFLFEYFSETQRNKGNFPGRFSGRQFSNSRSEMNVSTLELGDSALYLCASSLGGHRSNEQFFGPGTRLTVL.

The V gene is TRBV5-5, the J gene TRBJ2-7; D gene ambiguous. Germline V gene lookup returns CDR1 SGHKS and CDR2 YYEKEE (reference sequence). The CDR3 is made up of 12 amino acids. The germline V and J ends were trimmed by 1 base and 5 bases, with 7 bases remaining between them. CDR3 sequence: CASSLWLNEQYF. The CDR3 DNA reads TGTGCCAGCAGCTTGTGGTTGAACGAGCAGTACTTC. Full variable domain (remainder filled in from reference TRBV5-5 and TRBJ2-7): DAGVTQSPTHLIKTRGQQVTLRCSPISGHKSVSWYQQVLGQGPQFIFQYYEKEERGRGNFPDRFSARQFPNYSSELNVNALLLGDSALYLCASSLWLNEQYFGPGTRLTVT.